These 7 T cell receptor beta chains were all obtained from the same sample, sequenced in a study of cytomegalovirus exposure and HLA in healthy donors. It was with 60 Vbeta and 13 Jbeta primers that the PCR ran. This table comes from immunoSEQ multiplex PCR, and its TCRdb copy is limited to in-frame clones, with some not included. The sample has approximately 110,000 clones, approximately 80% seen once. The sequencing sample was made of PBMCs. Receptor source: a human donor in good health.

This clone has just a few counts. The V and J genes are TRBV5-6 and TRBJ1-5; perhaps TRBD1 as D (5 bases). The length of the CDR3 is 19 residues. Trimming removed 1 base from V and 2 bases from J, with 22 bases in between. In germline, CDR1 is SGHDT, CDR2 YYEEEE. The CDR3 reads CASSLWGIGAAHGNQPQHF. The CDR3 DNA reads as TGTGCCAGCAGCTTGTGGGGAATAGGGGCGGCCCATGGCAATCAGCCCCAGCATTTT.

The chain has TRBV9 and TRBJ2-5; TRBD1 aligns across 8 bases. The assigned J gene may be wrong: the sequence end matches TRBJ2-7 better. The CDR3 is 15 amino acids. Germline lookup yields CDR1 SGDLS and CDR2 YYNGEE. CDR3: CASSPRQGLTYEQYF. In nucleotides, the CDR3 is TGTGCCAGCAGCCCCAGACAGGGGTTAACCTACGAGCAGTACTTC.

The rearrangement links TRBV29-1 to TRBJ1-5; D gene unclear. Germline V CDR1 and CDR2: SQVTM, ANQGSEA. V shed 1 base and J shed 7 bases, with 11 bases lying between them. The CDR3 loop spans 13 amino acids. The CDR3 spells CSVEASPGQPQHF. CDR3 in DNA: TGCAGCGTTGAAGCCTCACCGGGACAGCCCCAGCATTTT.

The chain combines TRBV19 with TRBJ2-7; possible D gene TRBD2, 6 bases. The CDR3 spans 12 residues. V shed 5 bases and J shed 4 bases, with 9 bases lying between them. The germline V gene has CDR1 LNHDA and CDR2 SQIVND (reference sequence). The CDR3 reads CASSRGLYEQYF. CDR3 DNA sequence: TGTGCCAGTAGTCGGGGACTTTACGAGCAGTACTTC. Supplemented by reference TRBV19 and TRBJ2-7, the full variable domain reads DGGITQSPKYLFRKEGQNVTLSCEQNLNHDAMYWYRQDPGQGLRLIYYSQIVNDFQKGDIAEGYSVSREKKESFPLTVTSAQKNPTAFYLCASSRGLYEQYFGPGTRLTVT.

This clone was seen only a few times. The rearrangement uses TRBV28 and TRBJ2-7; possibly TRBD2 for D (6 bases). V was cut by 6 bases and J by 1 base, with 13 bases left in between. Germline V gene lookup returns CDR1 MDHEN and CDR2 SYDVKM. The CDR3 has 14 residues. In nucleotides, the CDR3 is TGTGCCAGCAGGCGGGGCCCGGGATCCTACGAGCAGTACTTC. Translated: CASRRGPGSYEQYF.

This clone was seen a single time. The rearrangement links TRBV25-1 to TRBJ2-5; 7 bases fit TRBD2. Germline assignment: CDR1 MGHDK and CDR2 SYGVNS. V was clipped by 1 base and J by 0 bases; unmatched bases: 5. The CDR3 length is 16 residues. CDR3 DNA: TGTGCCAGCAGTGAATCGGGTAGCGGGTACCAAGAGACCCAGTACTTC. Translated, it gives CASSESGSGYQETQYF. Full variable domain (remainder filled in from reference TRBV25-1 and TRBJ2-5): EADIYQTPRYLVIGTGKKITLECSQTMGHDKMYWYQQDPGMELHLIHYSYGVNSTEKGDLSSESTVSRIRTEHFPLTLESARPSHTSQYLCASSESGSGYQETQYFGPGTRLLVL.

This chain joins TRBV29-1 and TRBJ1-2, with a weak D call TRBD1 (6 bases). The CDR3 sequence is 15 residues long. V gave up 7 bases and J gave up 2 bases, with 20 bases separating them. Germline V gene lookup returns CDR1 SQVTM and CDR2 ANQGSEA. The DNA for the CDR3 is TGCAGCGCCGGAAAGGGGGGGGGATCGAACTATGGCTACACCTTC. It yields the protein CSAGKGGGSNYGYTF.